This T cell receptor (beta chain) derives from a study of cytomegalovirus exposure and HLA in healthy donors. Whole-study results and caveats: Follow-up analysis later connected one missense variant in DCLRE1C with trimming of TCR beta V- and J-genes. According to an earlier analysis, most TCR beta V segments yielded productive rearrangements about 87% or about 30% of the time. The authors later found most CMV-associated TCR beta chains appeared HLA-restricted.

Remarks on this clone: Its antigen is currently unknown.

The donors were healthy bone marrow donors. V was trimmed by 6 bases and J by 3 bases, leaving 21 bases between them. There are 16 residues in the CDR3. Germline CDR1 reads MNHNY; CDR2 reads SVGAGI (reference sequence). It was with 60 Vbeta and 13 Jbeta primers that the PCR ran. Assay: immunoSEQ multiplex PCR; the TCRdb copy retains only in-frame clones and omits some. The repertoire holds fewer than 250,000 clones, with approximately 86% as singletons. Sequencing used PBMCs. The rearrangement uses TRBV6-6 and TRBJ2-7, with a possible D match to TRBD2 (6 bases). This TCR derives from a young woman in good health and CMV-seronegative. Here the CDR3 reads CASSRVAGGTGYEQYF. The CDR3 region has the DNA TGTGCCAGCAGCCGCGTCGCGGGCGGGACGGGCTACGAGCAGTACTTC.